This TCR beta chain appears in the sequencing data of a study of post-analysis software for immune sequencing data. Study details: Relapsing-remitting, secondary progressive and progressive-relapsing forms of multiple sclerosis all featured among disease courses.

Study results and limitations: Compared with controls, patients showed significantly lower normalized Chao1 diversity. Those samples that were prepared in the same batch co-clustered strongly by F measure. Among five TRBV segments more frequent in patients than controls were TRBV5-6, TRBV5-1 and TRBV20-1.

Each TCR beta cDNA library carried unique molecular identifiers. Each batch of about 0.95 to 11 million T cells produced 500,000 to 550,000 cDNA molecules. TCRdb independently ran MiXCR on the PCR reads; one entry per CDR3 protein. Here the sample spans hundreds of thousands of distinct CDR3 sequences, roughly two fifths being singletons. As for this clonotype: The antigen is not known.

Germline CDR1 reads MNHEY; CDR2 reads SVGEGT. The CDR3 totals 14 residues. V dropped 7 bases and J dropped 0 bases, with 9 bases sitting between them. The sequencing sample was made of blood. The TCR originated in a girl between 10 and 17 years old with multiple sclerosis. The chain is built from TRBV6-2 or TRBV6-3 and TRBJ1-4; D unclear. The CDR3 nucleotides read TGTGCCAGCACTCGGGCAGCAACTAATGAAAAACTGTTTTTT. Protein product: CASTRAATNEKLFF.